A selection of T cell receptor beta chains follows, all from one sample in a study of CD8+ T cells in alopecia areata. Clones were sequenced by immunoSEQ multiplex PCR, and TCRdb holds only the in-frame ones, with some missing. This table holds 250,000 to 350,000 clones, 50% to 75% found once. Sample: CD4+ T cells sorted from blood, taken at week 52, from a patient treated with tofacitinib. Every receptor here comes from a human donor with alopecia areata. Each CDR3 is given with its conserved first and last residue. The order of the fields is CDR3 length, V gene, clone size, J gene, D gene, CDR3 DNA, CDR3 protein. The D gene is left open where the match is weak. Some rows have no size entry. The others give once, few or many, or a class for an expanded clone.

14	TRBV10-3	few	TRBJ1-5	NA	TGTGCCATCAGTGAGGACCTGAGCAATCAGCCCCAGCATTTT	CAISEDLSNQPQHF
12	TRBV19	NA	TRBJ1-6	NA	TGTGCCAGTAGTCTGCGGAATTCACCCCTCCACTTT	CASSLRNSPLHF
14	TRBV29-1	NA	TRBJ2-6	NA	TGCAGCGTCCAGCACCGGATAGGGGCCAACGTCCTGACTTTC	CSVQHRIGANVLTF
16	TRBV7-8	NA	TRBJ1-5	TRBD1	TGTGCCAGCAGCAATCCGACAGGGTTAAGCAATCAGCCCCAGCATTTT	CASSNPTGLSNQPQHF
14	TRBV7-3	NA	TRBJ2-5	NA	TGTGCCAGCAGCTTAATGGGACCCCAAGAGACCCAGTACTTC	CASSLMGPQETQYF
14	TRBV9	NA	TRBJ1-2	NA	TGTGCCAGCAGCCCGAGAGGGAACTACTATGGCTACACCTTC	CASSPRGNYYGYTF
16	TRBV4-1	NA	TRBJ2-1	TRBD2	TGCGCCAGCAGCCAAGGGGGGGGACTCCTATCCGATGAGCAGTTCTTC	CASSQGGGLLSDEQFF
14	TRBV29-1	NA	TRBJ1-1	NA	TGCAGCGTTGACGGCAGTCAACGGAACACTGAAGCTTTCTTT	CSVDGSQRNTEAFF
12	TRBV5-1	few	TRBJ2-2	NA	TGCGCCAGCAGCTTGGCCCCTGGGGAGCTGTTTTTT	CASSLAPGELFF
11	TRBV29-1	NA	TRBJ2-7	NA	TGCAGCGTTGTGGTAGTCTACGAGCAGTACTTC	CSVVVVYEQYF
15	TRBV13	few	TRBJ1-6	NA	TGTGCCAGCAGCTTAGGAGGGGGATTCTTTTCACCCCTCCACTTT	CASSLGGGFFSPLHF
11	TRBV20-1	NA	TRBJ2-3	NA	TGCAGTGCTAGTGGCGGAGATACGCAGTATTTT	CSASGGDTQYF
13	TRBV2	NA	TRBJ2-1	NA	TGTGCCAGCAGTGAAATCCAGTACAATGAGCAGTTCTTC	CASSEIQYNEQFF
15	TRBV5-1	NA	TRBJ2-1	TRBD2	TGCGCCAGCAGCTTGGTGACTAGCCGCTACAATGAGCAGTTCTTC	CASSLVTSRYNEQFF
14	TRBV9	NA	TRBJ2-1	NA	TGTGCCAGCAGCCCAGGGATGACCTACAATGAGCAGTTCTTC	CASSPGMTYNEQFF
13	TRBV10-3	NA	TRBJ2-1	NA	TGTGCCATCAGTGAGGCGGTATACAATGAGCAGTTCTTC	CAISEAVYNEQFF
15	TRBV5-6	NA	TRBJ2-6	NA	TGTGCCAGCAGCACACAGGGCCCTGGGGCCAACGTCCTGACTTTC	CASSTQGPGANVLTF
18	TRBV4-2	NA	TRBJ2-3	TRBD2	TGTGCCAGCAGCCTTCGACTAGCGGGGGGTCGAGGTCCAGATACGCAGTATTTT	CASSLRLAGGRGPDTQYF
14	TRBV5-4	few	TRBJ1-4	NA	TGTGCCAGCAGTATGGTAGGATCCAATGAAAAACTGTTTTTT	CASSMVGSNEKLFF
15	TRBV5-1	once	TRBJ1-1	NA	TGCGCCAGCAGCTTGGGCAGGATACTGAACACTGAAGCTTTCTTT	CASSLGRILNTEAFF
14	TRBV9	NA	TRBJ2-5	NA	TGTGCCAGCAGCGTAGGGCAGCCTCAAGAGACCCAGTACTTC	CASSVGQPQETQYF
15	TRBV4-2	NA	TRBJ2-5	TRBD1	TGTGCCAGCAGCCGCTTAGGGACAGGACCAGAGACCCAGTACTTC	CASSRLGTGPETQYF
18	TRBV29-1	NA	TRBJ2-5	TRBD2	TGCAGCGTTGCTGCCGAGCGGGGTGCCCCCGGAAACAAAGAGACCCAGTACTTC	CSVAAERGAPGNKETQYF
13	TRBV19	NA	TRBJ2-7	NA	TGTGCCAGTAGTATGGCAGGGTCGGGGGAGCAGTACTTC	CASSMAGSGEQYF
14	TRBV7-2	many	TRBJ1-3	TRBD1	TGTGCCAGCAGCATGGGACAGATTGGAAACACCATATATTTT	CASSMGQIGNTIYF
14	TRBV7-8	NA	TRBJ1-2	TRBD1	TGTGCCAGCAGCCAAGGACAGGGGTTATATGGCTACACCTTC	CASSQGQGLYGYTF
14	TRBV7-2	NA	TRBJ2-5	TRBD1	TGTGCCAGCAGCCGGGACAGGGTCTCCGAGGCCCAGTACTTC	CASSRDRVSEAQYF
14	TRBV4-1	NA	TRBJ1-5	NA	TGCGCCAGCAGCCAAGTAGGGCCCAATCAGCCCCAGCATTTT	CASSQVGPNQPQHF
15	TRBV5-1	NA	TRBJ1-4	NA	TGCGCCAGCAGCCCCCTGGGAACAACTAATGAAAAACTGTTTTTT	CASSPLGTTNEKLFF
15	TRBV5-1	NA	TRBJ2-5	NA	TGCGCCAGCAGCTTGGCCGCGGGATCACAAGAGACCCAGTACTTC	CASSLAAGSQETQYF
13	TRBV6-5	NA	TRBJ2-1	NA	TGTGCCAGCAGTTACAGGGTAGACAATGAGCAGTTCTTC	CASSYRVDNEQFF
14	TRBV5-1	once	TRBJ2-7	NA	TGCGCCAGCAGCTTGGACGGCAGCAACTACGAGCAGTACTTC	CASSLDGSNYEQYF
14	TRBV5-6	NA	TRBJ1-2	NA	TGTGCCAGCAGCTTGGTCGAGATTAACTATGGCTACACCTTC	CASSLVEINYGYTF
12	TRBV29-1	few	TRBJ2-5	NA	TGCAGCGGTCACAGGGTAGGAGAGACCCAGTACTTC	CSGHRVGETQYF
14	TRBV19	few	TRBJ1-2	NA	TGTGCCAGTAGTGAACTCCCGAGGGAATATGGCTACACCTTC	CASSELPREYGYTF
15	TRBV9	NA	TRBJ2-6	NA	TGTGCCAGCAGCGCCGAGTTATCTGGGGCCAACGTCCTGACTTTC	CASSAELSGANVLTF
14	TRBV9	NA	TRBJ2-7	TRBD2	TGTGCCAGCAGCCAAGAGCCTAGCGGCTACGAGCAGTACTTC	CASSQEPSGYEQYF
15	TRBV7-8	NA	TRBJ2-1	TRBD1	TGTGCCAGCAGGCATTACGGGACAGGGGACTATGAGCAGTTCTTC	CASRHYGTGDYEQFF
14	TRBV7-2	NA	TRBJ2-7	NA	TGTGCCAGCAGCTTAGCGACCGCAAGCTACGAGCAGTACTTC	CASSLATASYEQYF
16	TRBV6-5	NA	TRBJ1-2	TRBD1	TGTGCCAGCAGTTACTCGGGGACAGGGGGAGCCTATGGCTACACCTTC	CASSYSGTGGAYGYTF
13	TRBV2	NA	TRBJ2-3	NA	TGTGCCAGCAGTTGGTTCCCGAGGGTAACGCAGTATTTT	CASSWFPRVTQYF
15	TRBV15	NA	TRBJ1-2	TRBD1	TGTGCCACCAGCAGGCCGGACAGGGGAACCTATGGCTACACCTTC	CATSRPDRGTYGYTF
12	TRBV12-1	many	TRBJ2-1	NA	TGTGCCAGCAGCTTTCAACATGGTGAGCAGTTCTTC	CASSFQHGEQFF
15	TRBV2	NA	TRBJ1-5	NA	TGTGCCAGCAATAAAGACAGATATAGCAATCAGCCCCAGCATTTT	CASNKDRYSNQPQHF
13	TRBV5-1	NA	TRBJ2-2	NA	TGCGCCAGCAGCTTCCCGAACACCGGGGAGCTGTTTTTT	CASSFPNTGELFF
12	TRBV29-1	NA	TRBJ1-2	TRBD1	TGCAGCGTTGGTTACAGGGGCTATGGCTACACCTTC	CSVGYRGYGYTF
14	TRBV7-2	NA	TRBJ2-3	NA	TGTGCCAGCACTCAACAGAGCCCCACAGATACGCAGTATTTT	CASTQQSPTDTQYF
16	TRBV4-2	few	TRBJ1-6	NA	TGTGCCAGCAGCCAAGAAGGTCACGGTTCCAATTCACCCCTCCACTTT	CASSQEGHGSNSPLHF